This T cell receptor (beta chain) was recorded in a study of OX40 agonist ivuxolimab in advanced cancers. In the study overall: Ivuxolimab, which targeted the costimulatory receptor OX40 (CD134), was an agonistic, fully human IgG2 monoclonal antibody. Intravenous ivuxolimab was administered to patients every 2 weeks at six dose levels: 0.01, 0.1, 0.3, 1.5, 3 and 10 mg/kg. Of the approximately 50 dose-escalation patients, hepatocellular carcinoma was present in around 19, melanoma in roughly 15, renal cell carcinoma in 9 and head and neck cancer in 9. A male proportion of approximately 83% and a mean age of approximately 62 years, ranging from about 23 to 90, were recorded for the dose-escalation cohort. Prior anti-PD-1, anti-PD-L1 or anti-CTLA-4 therapy was permitted, and less than 45% of dose-escalation patients had received checkpoint inhibitors. Partial responses occurred in three dose-escalation patients, of whom one had hepatocellular carcinoma and two had cutaneous melanoma. The point of sequencing TCRbeta in the periphery was to test whether ivuxolimab changed TCR sequence diversity and drove clonal T-cell expansion. The paper describes the monotherapy dose-escalation part (N of about 54 patients) of the phase I trial of ivuxolimab. What the authors observed across the whole study: Low levels of normalized T-cell clonal expansion were also seen in some nonresponding patients. Clonal expansion of both CD4+ and CD8+ blood T cells was observed from baseline to week 6 at doses 0.1 to 3.0 mg/kg. In partial responders in the 0.1-3.0 mg/kg groups, normalized peripheral clonal expansion was found to be among the lowest, especially among CD8+ T cells. Which antigens the clonally expanded peripheral T cells were specific for was not determined. After ivuxolimab, CD8+ T cells had more expanded clones than CD4+ T cells on average.

Genomic DNA was isolated from the sorted cells so that the TCRbeta CDR3 region could be sequenced. The immunoSEQ Assay was used for sequencing of TCRbeta CDR3 regions. TCRdb carries this immuneACCESS record with in-frame sequences only. Its versions omit some clonotypes, under half of them owing to an unresolved V gene in the studies checked, with the rest unexplained. Recorded for this sample are some 73,000 clones; around 88% of them occurred a single time. The ten largest account for 0.8% to 0.9% of the sample. The CDR3 contains 15 residues, cysteine and phenylalanine counted. Only the CDR3 DNA stays, 45 bases, in frame from base 1. CDR1 and CDR2, per the germline V gene, are KGHSH and LQKENI. The junction shows trimming of 5 bases on V and 4 bases on J, and the gene matches do not reach 11 bases of it. In the case of this clone: Its antigen specificity is not known. No clone much larger than this one lies a single base away; base qualities are absent.

The trial excluded patients who had a history of autoimmune disease or were on systemic immunosuppression. Peripheral blood for TCR sequencing was collected from all dose cohorts at baseline, on cycle 4 day 1, and on cycle 7 day 1. Samples came from an open-label, multicenter, first-in-human phase I dose-escalation trial of ivuxolimab. Adults with locally advanced or metastatic head and neck squamous cell, hepatocellular, melanoma or renal cell carcinoma were enrolled in the trial. Before TCR sequencing, CD4+ T cells and CD8+ T cells were sorted from peripheral blood as separate populations. This TCR came from an adult with an advanced solid tumor such as melanoma, head and neck, liver or kidney cancer. The chain employs TRBV18 and TRBJ2-7; 7 nucleotides in the junction match TRBD1. This specimen consisted of CD4+ or CD8+ T cells sorted from blood, obtained in a trial of the OX40 agonist ivuxolimab. The CDR3 reads CASSSGRQGWYEQYF. In nucleotide form, the sequence is TGTGCCAGCTCATCCGGTCGACAGGGTTGGTACGAGCAGTACTTC.